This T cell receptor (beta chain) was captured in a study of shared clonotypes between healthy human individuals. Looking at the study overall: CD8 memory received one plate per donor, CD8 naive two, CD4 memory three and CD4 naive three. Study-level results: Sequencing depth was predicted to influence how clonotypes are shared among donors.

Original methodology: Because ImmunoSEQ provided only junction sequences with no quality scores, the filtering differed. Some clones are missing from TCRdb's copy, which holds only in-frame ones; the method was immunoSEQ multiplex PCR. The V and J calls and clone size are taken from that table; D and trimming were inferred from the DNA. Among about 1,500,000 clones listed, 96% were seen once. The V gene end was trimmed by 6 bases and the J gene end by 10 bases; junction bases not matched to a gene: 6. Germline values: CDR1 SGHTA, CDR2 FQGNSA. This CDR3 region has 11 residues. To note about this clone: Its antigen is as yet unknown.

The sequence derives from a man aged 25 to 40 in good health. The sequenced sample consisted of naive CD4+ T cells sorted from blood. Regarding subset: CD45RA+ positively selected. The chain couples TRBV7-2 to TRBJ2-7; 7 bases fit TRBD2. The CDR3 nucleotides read TGTGCCAGCAGACTCACTAGCGTACAGTACTTC. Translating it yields CASRLTSVQYF.